A selection of T cell receptor beta chains follows, all from one sample in a study of Graves' ophthalmopathy and Graves' hyperthyroidism. In TCRdb, the multiplex PCR reads were re-called with MiXCR into one record per CDR3 protein. The data contain about 380,000 distinct CDR3 sequences, roughly 15% of them singletons. Specimen: peripheral blood. These receptors were obtained from a woman younger than 30 with stable Graves' hyperthyroidism. Each CDR3 is given with its conserved first and last residue. A D gene is named only where the DNA matches it firmly. Expanded clones are given a class, and other clones once, few, many or no size at all.

clone_size: -
d_call: -
v_call: TRBV3-1
j_call: TRBJ2-6
cdr3_nt: TGTGCCAGCAGCCATTACAGGGGGGAGGGGGTCAACGTCCTGACTTTC
cdr3_aa: CASSHYRGEGVNVLTF

clone_size: -
d_call: -
v_call: TRBV18
j_call: TRBJ2-5
cdr3_nt: TGTGCCAGCTCACCCCGGGCAGGCTCACAAGAGACCCAGTACTTC
cdr3_aa: CASSPRAGSQETQYF

clone_size: many
d_call: TRBD1
v_call: TRBV15
j_call: TRBJ1-1
cdr3_nt: TGTGCCACCAGCAGAGCGGGACAGGGAAAAGAGAACACTGAAGCTTTCTTT
cdr3_aa: CATSRAGQGKENTEAFF

clone_size: many
d_call: -
v_call: TRBV4-1
j_call: TRBJ1-3
cdr3_nt: TGCGCCAGCAGCCAACGTACAGGGCTACGATCCTCTGGAAACACCATATATTTT
cdr3_aa: CASSQRTGLRSSGNTIYF

clone_size: many
d_call: -
v_call: TRBV5-4
j_call: TRBJ2-5
cdr3_nt: TGTGCCAGCAGCTCGGCGGGACTGGGAGAGACCCAGTACTTC
cdr3_aa: CASSSAGLGETQYF

clone_size: many
d_call: -
v_call: TRBV7-9
j_call: TRBJ1-1
cdr3_nt: TGTGCCAGCGGACCAGACAGTTCCACTGAAGCTTTCTTT
cdr3_aa: CASGPDSSTEAFF

clone_size: many
d_call: -
v_call: TRBV20-1
j_call: TRBJ1-2
cdr3_nt: TGCAGTGCTAGAGATTTGAGCCAGGGAAACTATGGCTACACCTTC
cdr3_aa: CSARDLSQGNYGYTF

clone_size: many
d_call: -
v_call: TRBV7-8
j_call: TRBJ2-7
cdr3_nt: TGTGCCAGCAGCCGCTCAGCCATCTACGAGCAGTACTTC
cdr3_aa: CASSRSAIYEQYF

clone_size: -
d_call: -
v_call: TRBV11-2
j_call: TRBJ2-7
cdr3_nt: TGTGCCAGCAGCACGGGCGGACTGGTCTCGTACGAGCAGTACTTC
cdr3_aa: CASSTGGLVSYEQYF

clone_size: many
d_call: -
v_call: TRBV20-1
j_call: TRBJ2-7
cdr3_nt: TGCAGTGCCGAAGCCAGGGGAGGAGACGAGCAGTACTTC
cdr3_aa: CSAEARGGDEQYF

clone_size: many
d_call: -
v_call: TRBV5-6
j_call: TRBJ1-1
cdr3_nt: TGTGCCAGCAGCTTGCAACGGGGGCCGGGCACTGAAGCTTTCTTT
cdr3_aa: CASSLQRGPGTEAFF

clone_size: -
d_call: -
v_call: TRBV6-2/TRBV6-3
j_call: TRBJ2-5
cdr3_nt: TGTGCCAGCTGGCGGTTCCAAGAGACCCAGTACTTC
cdr3_aa: CASWRFQETQYF

clone_size: many
d_call: -
v_call: TRBV20-1
j_call: TRBJ2-7
cdr3_nt: TGCAGTGCTAGAGATGGGTACGAGCAGTACTTC
cdr3_aa: CSARDGYEQYF

clone_size: many
d_call: TRBD1
v_call: TRBV4-1
j_call: TRBJ2-7
cdr3_nt: TGCGCCAGCAGCCAAGCGAGACAGGGCTACGAGCAGTACTTC
cdr3_aa: CASSQARQGYEQYF

clone_size: many
d_call: TRBD1
v_call: TRBV29-1
j_call: TRBJ2-7
cdr3_nt: TGCAGCGTGCGGGACAGGGACTTTTACGAGCAGTACTTC
cdr3_aa: CSVRDRDFYEQYF

clone_size: many
d_call: TRBD1
v_call: TRBV12-3/TRBV12-4
j_call: TRBJ1-2
cdr3_nt: TGTGCCAGCAGTTTAACCGGGACAGGGTATGGCTACACCTTC
cdr3_aa: CASSLTGTGYGYTF

clone_size: many
d_call: -
v_call: TRBV12-3/TRBV12-4
j_call: TRBJ2-7
cdr3_nt: TGTGCCAGCAGTTTTGGCCCCAAGGGGGAATCCTACGAGCAGTACTTC
cdr3_aa: CASSFGPKGESYEQYF

clone_size: many
d_call: -
v_call: TRBV2
j_call: TRBJ1-1
cdr3_nt: TGTGCCAGCAGCGCGGGGGCACTCATGAACACTGAAGCTTTCTTT
cdr3_aa: CASSAGALMNTEAFF

clone_size: -
d_call: TRBD1
v_call: TRBV6-2/TRBV6-3
j_call: TRBJ2-6
cdr3_nt: TGTGCCAGCAGTCTTACCGGGACAGGGGTATCTGGGGCCAACGTCCTGACTTTC
cdr3_aa: CASSLTGTGVSGANVLTF

clone_size: many
d_call: -
v_call: TRBV29-1
j_call: TRBJ1-1
cdr3_nt: TGCAGCGTTGCGGGGGGCCCCGACACTGAAGCTTTCTTT
cdr3_aa: CSVAGGPDTEAFF

clone_size: many
d_call: -
v_call: TRBV7-2
j_call: TRBJ2-7
cdr3_nt: TGTGCCAGCAGCTTTAGCTCCTCAGAAGTCCACGAGCAGTACTTC
cdr3_aa: CASSFSSSEVHEQYF

clone_size: many
d_call: TRBD1
v_call: TRBV2
j_call: TRBJ2-7
cdr3_nt: TGTGCCAGCGGGGACAGGAGGTTTTACGAGCAGTACTTC
cdr3_aa: CASGDRRFYEQYF

clone_size: once
d_call: -
v_call: TRBV4-1
j_call: TRBJ2-7
cdr3_nt: TGCGCCAGCAGCCATTTGCCAGGATTGACCTACGGGCAGTACTTC
cdr3_aa: CASSHLPGLTYGQYF

clone_size: many
d_call: -
v_call: TRBV28
j_call: TRBJ1-2
cdr3_nt: TGTGCCAGCCTACCGACCATTCGCGACTATGGCTACACCTTC
cdr3_aa: CASLPTIRDYGYTF

clone_size: -
d_call: -
v_call: TRBV11-2
j_call: TRBJ1-1
cdr3_nt: TGTGCCAGCAGCTTAATGTCGGGGCCGCGGGCCCTTCCGTCGGGAGCTTTCTTT
cdr3_aa: CASSLMSGPRALPSGAFF

clone_size: many
d_call: -
v_call: TRBV2
j_call: TRBJ1-5
cdr3_nt: TGTGCCAGCAGTGAAGCCAGGGGCTATAATCAGCCCCAGCATTTT
cdr3_aa: CASSEARGYNQPQHF

clone_size: many
d_call: -
v_call: TRBV28
j_call: TRBJ1-1
cdr3_nt: TGTGCCAGCACCCCGGGGCGGGTGAACACTGAAGCTTTCTTT
cdr3_aa: CASTPGRVNTEAFF

clone_size: -
d_call: -
v_call: TRBV24-1
j_call: TRBJ2-5
cdr3_nt: TGTGCCACCAGTGATTTGTATTCGGGAGAGACCCAGTACTTC
cdr3_aa: CATSDLYSGETQYF

clone_size: few
d_call: TRBD1
v_call: TRBV12-3/TRBV12-4
j_call: TRBJ2-5
cdr3_nt: TGTGCCAGCAGCCCCGGGACAGGGAGCGAGCAAGAGACCCAGTACTTC
cdr3_aa: CASSPGTGSEQETQYF

clone_size: many
d_call: TRBD1
v_call: TRBV6-2/TRBV6-3
j_call: TRBJ1-2
cdr3_nt: TGTGCCAGCAGGCGCGGACAGGGGGGCTATGGCTACACCTTC
cdr3_aa: CASRRGQGGYGYTF

clone_size: many
d_call: TRBD1
v_call: TRBV5-1
j_call: TRBJ2-5
cdr3_nt: TGCGCCAGCAGCGGCCAGGGGGCTCGAGAGACCCAGTACTTC
cdr3_aa: CASSGQGARETQYF

clone_size: many
d_call: TRBD1
v_call: TRBV27
j_call: TRBJ1-5
cdr3_nt: TGTGCCAGCAGTTTAATGGGACAGGGGAACAATCAGCCCCAGCATTTT
cdr3_aa: CASSLMGQGNNQPQHF

clone_size: -
d_call: TRBD2
v_call: TRBV28
j_call: TRBJ2-5
cdr3_nt: TGTGCCAGCAGTCTTGGGACTAGCGGAAAGGGGACCCAGTACTTC
cdr3_aa: CASSLGTSGKGTQYF

clone_size: many
d_call: -
v_call: TRBV7-3
j_call: TRBJ1-2
cdr3_nt: TGTGCCAGCAGCTTAAGGTCAAGGGGCGCGGGGGACGCTAACTATGGCTACACCTTC
cdr3_aa: CASSLRSRGAGDANYGYTF

clone_size: many
d_call: TRBD1
v_call: TRBV7-2
j_call: TRBJ1-1
cdr3_nt: TGTGCCAGCAGCTTACTACAGGGGTCCACTGAAGCTTTCTTT
cdr3_aa: CASSLLQGSTEAFF

clone_size: many
d_call: -
v_call: TRBV2
j_call: TRBJ2-5
cdr3_nt: TGTGCCAGCAGCATTTTAGGTTCTAGTGAGACCCAGTACTTC
cdr3_aa: CASSILGSSETQYF

clone_size: few
d_call: -
v_call: TRBV7-9
j_call: TRBJ1-1
cdr3_nt: TGTGCCAGCAGCCTCACCCCAGGGGAAGCTTTCTTT
cdr3_aa: CASSLTPGEAFF